These T cell receptor beta chains were read from a single sample in a study of T cell clones after liver transplantation. Profiled with immunoSEQ multiplex PCR; TCRdb holds only in-frame clones, not every one. This sample has more than 95,000 clones, with around 80% found just once. The sequences come from CD4+ T cells from blood, collected around 49 months after liver transplant. These receptors were taken from a human patient who received a liver transplant. Some T cells may be provided by the graft donor. The CDR3 runs from the conserved cysteine through the conserved F or W. A D gene is named only where the DNA matches it firmly. A row's size may be missing; if present it is once, few, many or a size class.

CDR3 length,J gene,D gene,clone size,V gene,CDR3 DNA,CDR3 protein
14,TRBJ2-5,TRBD1,NA,TRBV6-1,TGTGCCAGCAGTGATGCTGACAGGGAAGAGACCCAGTACTTC,CASSDADREETQYF
13,TRBJ2-1,NA,NA,TRBV27,TGTGCCAGCAGTTTCCGCACATACAATGAGCAGTTCTTC,CASSFRTYNEQFF
14,TRBJ2-2,NA,NA,TRBV9,TGTGCCAGCATGGGGCAGGGGAGAACCGGGGAGCTGTTTTTT,CASMGQGRTGELFF
13,TRBJ1-2,NA,NA,TRBV6-6,TGTGCCAGCAGTATTGAGGCCCGGGGTGGCTACACCTTC,CASSIEARGGYTF
14,TRBJ1-6,TRBD1,few,TRBV2,TGTGCCAGCAGTTGGACAGGTGGGAATTCACCCCTCCACTTT,CASSWTGGNSPLHF
16,TRBJ2-2,NA,NA,TRBV4-1,TGCGCCAGCAGCCAAGAAGGGGTGTATAACACCGGGGAGCTGTTTTTT,CASSQEGVYNTGELFF
17,TRBJ2-7,TRBD2,once,TRBV7-2,TGTGCCAGCAGCAAGCACTCGGGTAGCGGGGCCTCCTACGAGCAGTACTTC,CASSKHSGSGASYEQYF
13,TRBJ2-7,NA,NA,TRBV12-5,TGTGCTAGTGGTTTGGGCAAAGGCTACGAGCAGTACTTC,CASGLGKGYEQYF
14,TRBJ2-7,TRBD1,NA,TRBV7-9,TGTGCCAGCAGCCAGGGGGCCACTGGGGGCGAGCAGTACTTC,CASSQGATGGEQYF
12,TRBJ2-1,NA,NA,TRBV10-2,TGCGCCAGCAGGAGGGAGGTCAATGAGCAGTTCTTC,CASRREVNEQFF
13,TRBJ2-5,NA,NA,TRBV4-2,TGTGCCAGCAGCCAATCGCGTGCAGAGACCCAGTACTTC,CASSQSRAETQYF
15,TRBJ2-1,NA,NA,TRBV2,TGTGCCAGCAGTTACAGGGCGAGCTCCTACAATGAGCAGTTCTTC,CASSYRASSYNEQFF
12,TRBJ1-1,NA,few,TRBV7-6,TGTGCCAGCAGTTCAGGGAGGACTGAAGCTTTCTTT,CASSSGRTEAFF
13,TRBJ2-1,NA,NA,TRBV25-1,TGTGCCAGCAGTGAATTTCCAGGTGGGGAGCAGTTCTTC,CASSEFPGGEQFF
13,TRBJ2-3,NA,NA,TRBV7-6,TGTGCCAGCAGCTTTCAGGGTACAGATACGCAGTATTTT,CASSFQGTDTQYF
15,TRBJ2-1,TRBD2,NA,TRBV4-1,TGCGCCAGCAGCCAAGAGGAGCGGGGGCTCAATGAGCAGTTCTTC,CASSQEERGLNEQFF
16,TRBJ2-7,NA,NA,TRBV7-9,TGTGCCAGCAGCTTAGAAAGGGGGGCCCGCTCCTACGAGCAGTACTTC,CASSLERGARSYEQYF
18,TRBJ2-3,NA,NA,TRBV5-1,TGCGCCAGCAGCTTACGAGAGGCAGGCCAAATAAACACAGATACGCAGTATTTT,CASSLREAGQINTDTQYF
14,TRBJ2-4,NA,NA,TRBV27,TGTGCCAGCAGTTTAGGGGTAGCCAAAAACATTCAGTACTTC,CASSLGVAKNIQYF
15,TRBJ1-1,NA,few,TRBV2,TGTGCCAGCAGTGAAGCGCTGCGACAGAACACTGAAGCTTTCTTT,CASSEALRQNTEAFF
15,TRBJ2-1,TRBD1,NA,TRBV7-2,TGTGCCAGCAGCCCAGGGGGACAGAGGAACAATGAGCAGTTCTTC,CASSPGGQRNNEQFF
15,TRBJ2-7,NA,NA,TRBV5-1,TGCGCCAGCAGCTTGTTGTCTAGCAGCACCTACGAGCAGTACTTC,CASSLLSSSTYEQYF
16,TRBJ2-3,TRBD1,NA,TRBV19,TGTGCCAGTCGGCCGGCGGGCAGGGGGCAGGCAGATACGCAGTATTTT,CASRPAGRGQADTQYF
11,TRBJ2-1,NA,once,TRBV25-1,TGTGCCAGCAGTGAGTGGACAGAGCAGTTCTTC,CASSEWTEQFF
18,TRBJ2-5,TRBD1,once,TRBV19,TGTGCCAGTAGTATAGTTCGTCCCGGGACAGGGACGAGGGAGACCCAGTACTTC,CASSIVRPGTGTRETQYF
16,TRBJ2-7,TRBD2,NA,TRBV14,TGTGCCAGCAGCCAAAACTTTGGTCTAGCGGGATACGAGCAGTACTTC,CASSQNFGLAGYEQYF
15,TRBJ1-2,NA,once,TRBV6-5,TGTGCCAGCAGTTACTCTGAGGACGTGCCCTATGGCTACACCTTC,CASSYSEDVPYGYTF
14,TRBJ2-1,NA,NA,TRBV19,TGTGCCAGTAAGGACTATCTTGTGGACAATGAGCAGTTCTTC,CASKDYLVDNEQFF
15,TRBJ2-2,TRBD1,NA,TRBV5-5,TGTGCCAGCAGCCTAGGGACAGGGGAGTCCGGGGAGCTGTTTTTT,CASSLGTGESGELFF
19,TRBJ2-2,TRBD2,NA,TRBV7-3,TGTGCCAGCAGCCCGGAGGGACTAGCGGGGGGCATGGACACCGGGGAGCTGTTTTTT,CASSPEGLAGGMDTGELFF
15,TRBJ2-7,NA,few,TRBV6-1,TGTGCCAGCAGCCATGAGTCAGGGCCGACCTACGAGCAGTACTTC,CASSHESGPTYEQYF
15,TRBJ2-1,NA,NA,TRBV5-4,TGTGCCAGCAGCTTGCGGGGGACCGGATACAATGAGCAGTTCTTC,CASSLRGTGYNEQFF
16,TRBJ2-2,TRBD1,NA,TRBV7-8,TGTGCCAGCAGCTCCGGACAGGTCGAAAGAATCGGGGAGCTGTTTTTT,CASSSGQVERIGELFF
15,TRBJ2-1,NA,NA,TRBV27,TGTGCCAGCAGTTTAGGACCCGTGATAAACAATGAGCAGTTCTTC,CASSLGPVINNEQFF
15,TRBJ1-5,NA,NA,TRBV18,TGTGCCAGCTCACTGGGGTCAATAAGCAATCAGCCCCAGCATTTT,CASSLGSISNQPQHF
16,TRBJ1-6,NA,NA,TRBV7-2,TGTGCCAGCAGCTACCGGGCCCAGATGTATAATTCACCCCTCCACTTT,CASSYRAQMYNSPLHF
14,TRBJ1-1,NA,NA,TRBV27,TGTGCCAGCAGTTTATGGCCCACGAACACTGAAGCTTTCTTT,CASSLWPTNTEAFF
14,TRBJ1-4,NA,NA,TRBV28,TGTGCCAGCAGTTTGGCCGGTCAAAGTGAAAAACTGTTTTTT,CASSLAGQSEKLFF
14,TRBJ1-2,NA,NA,TRBV2,TGTGCCAGCAGCCCCCCGGTGGGGGCCTGGGGCCACACCTTC,CASSPPVGAWGHTF
11,TRBJ1-1,NA,NA,TRBV13,TGTGCCAGCAGCTGGGGCACTGAAGCTTTCTTT,CASSWGTEAFF
13,TRBJ2-5,TRBD2,NA,TRBV5-4,TGTGCCAGCAGCTTAGCGGGAGCAGAGACCCAGTACTTC,CASSLAGAETQYF
14,TRBJ1-5,TRBD1,NA,TRBV10-3,TGTGCCATCAGGGGGGACAGGGATAATCAGCCCCAGCATTTT,CAIRGDRDNQPQHF
15,TRBJ1-6,NA,NA,TRBV19,TGTGCCAGTAGACCCGTCGGGGCGGATAATTCACCCCTCCACTTT,CASRPVGADNSPLHF
15,TRBJ2-6,NA,NA,TRBV28,TGTGCCAGCAGCCATGAGGGGGCTGGGGCCAACGTCCTGACTTTC,CASSHEGAGANVLTF
14,TRBJ2-7,TRBD1,NA,TRBV18,TGTGCCAGCTCACTAAGACAGGGTCCGGACGAGCAGTACTTC,CASSLRQGPDEQYF
15,TRBJ2-1,TRBD1,NA,TRBV7-7,TGTGCCAGCAGCTTAGGTACCCGTACAGGGGATGAGCAGTTCTTC,CASSLGTRTGDEQFF
15,TRBJ1-5,NA,NA,TRBV4-3,TGCGCCAGCAGCCAAGATCGACAGGAAGATCAGCCCCAGCATTTT,CASSQDRQEDQPQHF
16,TRBJ1-2,TRBD1,NA,TRBV30,TGTGCCTGGAGTCCTCCACAGGGGGCGGCTAACTATGGCTACACCTTC,CAWSPPQGAANYGYTF
14,TRBJ2-5,NA,NA,TRBV4-2,TGTGCCAGCAGCCCAGGCGGGGAGCAAGAGACCCAGTACTTC,CASSPGGEQETQYF
19,TRBJ1-6,NA,NA,TRBV7-2,TGTGCCAGCAGCTTAGCGCGGGGACACCATAGCTCCTATAATTCACCCCTCCACTTT,CASSLARGHHSSYNSPLHF